These T cell receptor beta chains were read from a single sample in a study of T cell responses to AZD1222 COVID-19 vaccine. Profiled with immunoSEQ multiplex PCR; TCRdb holds only in-frame clones, not every one. This table holds roughly 120,000 clones, around 90% found once. The sample here was peripheral blood, taken on day 0 of AZD1222 vaccination. These receptors were obtained from an adult in good health. CDR3s include the opening cysteine and the closing phenylalanine or tryptophan. A D gene is named only where the DNA matches it firmly. For some rows the clone size is stated as once, few or many, or as a class when expanded; others skip it.

clone_size: NA
d_call: TRBD2
v_call: TRBV3-1/TRBV3-2
j_call: TRBJ2-3
cdr3_nt: TGTGCCAGCAGCCAATTAGCGGGATCCCCCTTTTGGCAGTATTTT
cdr3_aa: CASSQLAGSPFWQYF

clone_size: few
d_call: TRBD1
v_call: TRBV27
j_call: TRBJ1-2
cdr3_nt: TGTGCCAGCAGTTTAGGGACAGGGGTCAACTATGGCTACACCTTC
cdr3_aa: CASSLGTGVNYGYTF

clone_size: NA
d_call: NA
v_call: TRBV6-5
j_call: TRBJ1-6
cdr3_nt: TGTGCCAGCAGTTACTCGGGCAGGGTTGGATCACCCCTCCACTTT
cdr3_aa: CASSYSGRVGSPLHF

clone_size: once
d_call: NA
v_call: TRBV10-2
j_call: TRBJ2-7
cdr3_nt: TGCGCCAGCAGTGATACGACGGGTGAGCAGTACTTC
cdr3_aa: CASSDTTGEQYF

clone_size: NA
d_call: TRBD1
v_call: TRBV4-1
j_call: TRBJ1-6
cdr3_nt: TGCGCCAGCAGCCTCGGGACAGGGGCTTCACCCCTCCACTTT
cdr3_aa: CASSLGTGASPLHF

clone_size: NA
d_call: TRBD2
v_call: TRBV29-1
j_call: TRBJ2-3
cdr3_nt: TGCAGCGTCACGACTAGCCTAAACACAGATACGCAGTATTTT
cdr3_aa: CSVTTSLNTDTQYF

clone_size: NA
d_call: NA
v_call: TRBV19
j_call: TRBJ1-6
cdr3_nt: TGTGCCAGTAGTTCACAAAGGGACCGTACACCCCTCCACTTT
cdr3_aa: CASSSQRDRTPLHF

clone_size: NA
d_call: NA
v_call: TRBV7-9
j_call: TRBJ1-1
cdr3_nt: TGTGCCAGCAGCTTGACAGAGGAAACTGGTGAAGCTTTCTTT
cdr3_aa: CASSLTEETGEAFF

clone_size: NA
d_call: NA
v_call: TRBV7-9
j_call: TRBJ2-1
cdr3_nt: TGTGCCAGCAGCCCCCTTACAGGGTTTGGACTTTACAATGAGCAGTTCTTC
cdr3_aa: CASSPLTGFGLYNEQFF

clone_size: few
d_call: NA
v_call: TRBV9
j_call: TRBJ2-1
cdr3_nt: TGTGCCAGCAGCGTAGTCCATACCCCCCATGAGCAGTTCTTC
cdr3_aa: CASSVVHTPHEQFF

clone_size: NA
d_call: NA
v_call: TRBV3-1/TRBV3-2
j_call: TRBJ1-2
cdr3_nt: TGTGCCAGCAGCCGGACCCCGTCGGGCTACACCTTC
cdr3_aa: CASSRTPSGYTF

clone_size: NA
d_call: NA
v_call: TRBV20-1
j_call: TRBJ1-1
cdr3_nt: TGCAGTGCTTCCAGGGTTGCTGAAGCTTTCTTT
cdr3_aa: CSASRVAEAFF

clone_size: few
d_call: TRBD2
v_call: TRBV5-1
j_call: TRBJ2-2
cdr3_nt: TGCGCCAGCAGCTTGGTGTGGGTCGGTAGCGGGAGCGCCTTAACCGTGAACACCGGGGAGCTGTTTTTT
cdr3_aa: CASSLVWVGSGSALTVNTGELFF

clone_size: NA
d_call: TRBD2
v_call: TRBV9
j_call: TRBJ2-1
cdr3_nt: TGTGCCAGCAGCGTTTCCCCGGGAGGGCCATATGAGCAGTTCTTC
cdr3_aa: CASSVSPGGPYEQFF

clone_size: NA
d_call: TRBD1
v_call: TRBV12-5
j_call: TRBJ1-2
cdr3_nt: TGTGCTAGTGGTCAGGGGGACTATGGCTACACCTTC
cdr3_aa: CASGQGDYGYTF

clone_size: NA
d_call: TRBD2
v_call: TRBV27
j_call: TRBJ2-7
cdr3_nt: TGTGCCAGCAGGCTCCGGGCTAGCGGGCCCTACGAGCAGTACTTC
cdr3_aa: CASRLRASGPYEQYF

clone_size: NA
d_call: NA
v_call: TRBV20-1
j_call: TRBJ2-7
cdr3_nt: TGCAGTGCCTGGGTATCCTACGAGCAGTACTTC
cdr3_aa: CSAWVSYEQYF

clone_size: NA
d_call: NA
v_call: TRBV5-6
j_call: TRBJ2-1
cdr3_nt: TGTGCCAGCAGCTTGGGCGCGTCGTCCTACAATGAGCAGTTCTTC
cdr3_aa: CASSLGASSYNEQFF

clone_size: NA
d_call: NA
v_call: TRBV19
j_call: TRBJ2-3
cdr3_nt: TGTGCCAGTAGTTTAGTCGTCCTAGCCCGCACAGATACGCAGTATTTT
cdr3_aa: CASSLVVLARTDTQYF

clone_size: NA
d_call: NA
v_call: TRBV4-2
j_call: TRBJ2-7
cdr3_nt: TGTGCCAGCAGCCAAGGGCTAGCGATTCCCTCCTACGAGCAGTACTTC
cdr3_aa: CASSQGLAIPSYEQYF

clone_size: NA
d_call: NA
v_call: TRBV30
j_call: TRBJ1-2
cdr3_nt: TGTGCCTGGAGTGTCCAAATTCAGGAACGCTACACCTTC
cdr3_aa: CAWSVQIQERYTF

clone_size: NA
d_call: NA
v_call: TRBV30
j_call: TRBJ1-5
cdr3_nt: TGTGCCTGGAGTGTCGGCGGTATTCAGCCCCAGCATTTT
cdr3_aa: CAWSVGGIQPQHF

clone_size: NA
d_call: TRBD1
v_call: TRBV5-5
j_call: TRBJ1-1
cdr3_nt: TGTGCCAGCAGCTACTGGGACAGTGGATCCACTGAAGCTTTCTTT
cdr3_aa: CASSYWDSGSTEAFF

clone_size: NA
d_call: NA
v_call: TRBV19
j_call: TRBJ1-2
cdr3_nt: TGTGCCAGTACCACGGGAGGTGGCTACACCTTC
cdr3_aa: CASTTGGGYTF

clone_size: NA
d_call: NA
v_call: TRBV5-5
j_call: TRBJ2-7
cdr3_nt: TGTGCCAGCAGTTTTGATCCCCACTACGAGCAGTACTTC
cdr3_aa: CASSFDPHYEQYF

clone_size: many
d_call: NA
v_call: TRBV6-2/TRBV6-3
j_call: TRBJ2-1
cdr3_nt: TGTGCCAGCAGTAACGGAGACTACAATGAGCAGTTCTTC
cdr3_aa: CASSNGDYNEQFF

clone_size: NA
d_call: NA
v_call: TRBV19
j_call: TRBJ1-1
cdr3_nt: TGTGCCAGTAGTATGACTCGGAACAGACCCACTGAAGCTTTCTTT
cdr3_aa: CASSMTRNRPTEAFF

clone_size: once
d_call: NA
v_call: TRBV6-5
j_call: TRBJ2-7
cdr3_nt: TGTGCCAGCAGTATAGACAACTCCCGCGACGAGCAGTACTTC
cdr3_aa: CASSIDNSRDEQYF

clone_size: NA
d_call: TRBD1
v_call: TRBV7-8
j_call: TRBJ2-1
cdr3_nt: TGTGCCAGCAGCTCCGGGACAGGGGAATACAATGAGCAGTTCTTC
cdr3_aa: CASSSGTGEYNEQFF

clone_size: NA
d_call: TRBD1
v_call: TRBV6-5
j_call: TRBJ1-2
cdr3_nt: TGTGCCAGCAGTCTGGGACAGGGAGTGGAAGATGGCTACACCTTC
cdr3_aa: CASSLGQGVEDGYTF

clone_size: NA
d_call: NA
v_call: TRBV10-3
j_call: TRBJ1-5
cdr3_nt: TGTGCCATCAGTGAGTCGGGGACTAGCAATCAGCCCCAGCATTTT
cdr3_aa: CAISESGTSNQPQHF

clone_size: NA
d_call: TRBD1
v_call: TRBV5-6
j_call: TRBJ2-5
cdr3_nt: TGTGCCAGCAGCTTAGGGACAGGGAAGACCCAGTACTTC
cdr3_aa: CASSLGTGKTQYF

clone_size: NA
d_call: TRBD2
v_call: TRBV5-4
j_call: TRBJ2-1
cdr3_nt: TGTGCCAGCAGTCCTAGCGGGAGAGGGTCCTACAATGAGCAGTTCTTC
cdr3_aa: CASSPSGRGSYNEQFF

clone_size: NA
d_call: NA
v_call: TRBV27
j_call: TRBJ1-2
cdr3_nt: TGTGCCAGCCGTCCGGGACACGCTAACTATGGCTACACCTTC
cdr3_aa: CASRPGHANYGYTF

clone_size: NA
d_call: NA
v_call: TRBV7-9
j_call: TRBJ1-2
cdr3_nt: TGTGCCAGCAGCTTACGGGACATTAGCTCTTATGGCTACACCTTC
cdr3_aa: CASSLRDISSYGYTF

clone_size: NA
d_call: NA
v_call: TRBV5-4
j_call: TRBJ1-6
cdr3_nt: TGTGCCAGCAGCTTAGGTCCCGATTCACCCCTCCACTTT
cdr3_aa: CASSLGPDSPLHF

clone_size: NA
d_call: NA
v_call: TRBV7-2
j_call: TRBJ1-2
cdr3_nt: TGTGCCAGCAGCTTAGAAACTAACTATGGCTACACCTTC
cdr3_aa: CASSLETNYGYTF

clone_size: NA
d_call: NA
v_call: TRBV30
j_call: TRBJ2-3
cdr3_nt: TGTGCCTGGTCAGGCGGGGCTAACACAGATACGCAGTATTTT
cdr3_aa: CAWSGGANTDTQYF

clone_size: once
d_call: NA
v_call: TRBV7-9
j_call: TRBJ1-2
cdr3_nt: TGTGCCAGCAGCTCGGGTCCCTCTAACTATGGCTACACCTTC
cdr3_aa: CASSSGPSNYGYTF

clone_size: NA
d_call: NA
v_call: TRBV5-4
j_call: TRBJ2-7
cdr3_nt: TGTGCCAGCAGCTCGCGGGGAACCTCCGGCGGGTACGAGCAGTACTTC
cdr3_aa: CASSSRGTSGGYEQYF

clone_size: NA
d_call: TRBD1
v_call: TRBV19
j_call: TRBJ1-1
cdr3_nt: TGTGCCAGTAGTATATCAGGGGGCGGCACTGAAGCTTTCTTT
cdr3_aa: CASSISGGGTEAFF

clone_size: NA
d_call: TRBD1
v_call: TRBV18
j_call: TRBJ2-3
cdr3_nt: TGTGCCAGCTCACCCGGTCGGGCCGGGACAGGGGAAGATACGCAGTATTTT
cdr3_aa: CASSPGRAGTGEDTQYF

clone_size: NA
d_call: NA
v_call: TRBV4-1
j_call: TRBJ1-6
cdr3_nt: TGCGCCAGCAGCCAAGACCCTGGGCGGGCCTATAATTCACCCCTCCACTTT
cdr3_aa: CASSQDPGRAYNSPLHF

clone_size: NA
d_call: NA
v_call: TRBV30
j_call: TRBJ1-2
cdr3_nt: TGTGCCTGGGGTTACAACCTTAACTATGGCTACACCTTC
cdr3_aa: CAWGYNLNYGYTF

clone_size: NA
d_call: NA
v_call: TRBV5-5
j_call: TRBJ1-6
cdr3_nt: TGTGCCAGCAGCTTGGGCCCGCAGGGTGGTAATTCACCCCTCCACTTT
cdr3_aa: CASSLGPQGGNSPLHF

clone_size: NA
d_call: NA
v_call: TRBV11-2
j_call: TRBJ1-5
cdr3_nt: TGTGCCAGCAGCTTGGGTAGTATAGGTCAGCCCCAGCATTTT
cdr3_aa: CASSLGSIGQPQHF

clone_size: few
d_call: NA
v_call: TRBV6-2/TRBV6-3
j_call: TRBJ1-1
cdr3_nt: TGTGCCAGCAGTTACTTCGGACAGAGGGAAGCTTTCTTT
cdr3_aa: CASSYFGQREAFF

clone_size: NA
d_call: NA
v_call: TRBV5-8
j_call: TRBJ1-1
cdr3_nt: TGTGCCAGCAGCTTGCTCGCAGGGGTCAACACTGAAGCTTTCTTT
cdr3_aa: CASSLLAGVNTEAFF

clone_size: NA
d_call: NA
v_call: TRBV5-1
j_call: TRBJ2-1
cdr3_nt: TGCGCCAGCAGCTTGCGGGTTACGAATGAGCAGTTCTTC
cdr3_aa: CASSLRVTNEQFF

clone_size: NA
d_call: NA
v_call: TRBV5-1
j_call: TRBJ1-3
cdr3_nt: TGCGCCAGCAGCCCGGAGGCAGGCGGTGGAAACACCATATATTTT
cdr3_aa: CASSPEAGGGNTIYF

clone_size: NA
d_call: NA
v_call: TRBV11-2
j_call: TRBJ1-2
cdr3_nt: TGTGCCAGCAGTCCCGACAGAAACTATGGCTACACCTTC
cdr3_aa: CASSPDRNYGYTF

clone_size: NA
d_call: NA
v_call: TRBV27
j_call: TRBJ1-2
cdr3_nt: TGTGCCAGCAGTGCCCTAGGAGGCCCCTATGGCTACACCTTC
cdr3_aa: CASSALGGPYGYTF

clone_size: NA
d_call: NA
v_call: TRBV19
j_call: TRBJ1-5
cdr3_nt: TGTGCCAGTAGCCCCGGGGGCAATGACAATCAGCCCCAGCATTTT
cdr3_aa: CASSPGGNDNQPQHF

clone_size: NA
d_call: NA
v_call: TRBV19
j_call: TRBJ1-5
cdr3_nt: TGTGCCAGTAGTATAGCGGGCAGGGAAATTCCCAATCAGCCCCAGCATTTT
cdr3_aa: CASSIAGREIPNQPQHF

clone_size: NA
d_call: TRBD1
v_call: TRBV7-9
j_call: TRBJ1-1
cdr3_nt: TGTGCCAGCAGCCGCCGGGACAGGGGGTCGACCACTGAAGCTTTCTTT
cdr3_aa: CASSRRDRGSTTEAFF

clone_size: NA
d_call: NA
v_call: TRBV19
j_call: TRBJ1-3
cdr3_nt: TGTGCCAGCCGCGCAGGGTACACCATATATTTT
cdr3_aa: CASRAGYTIYF

clone_size: NA
d_call: TRBD1
v_call: TRBV4-2
j_call: TRBJ1-2
cdr3_nt: TGTGCCAGCAGCCGAGCAACAGGGGTCGACTATGGCTACACCTTC
cdr3_aa: CASSRATGVDYGYTF

clone_size: NA
d_call: NA
v_call: TRBV7-9
j_call: TRBJ2-1
cdr3_nt: TGTGCCAGCAGCCCCAGGGCGGTAGCAGAAGAGCAGTTCTTC
cdr3_aa: CASSPRAVAEEQFF

clone_size: NA
d_call: TRBD1
v_call: TRBV19
j_call: TRBJ1-2
cdr3_nt: TGTGCCAGTAGTCTACAGGGGGGGAGCTATGGCTACACCTTC
cdr3_aa: CASSLQGGSYGYTF

clone_size: NA
d_call: TRBD2
v_call: TRBV2
j_call: TRBJ2-7
cdr3_nt: TGTGCCAGCAGTTTTAGCGGGAGCCCAAACTACGAGCAGTACTTC
cdr3_aa: CASSFSGSPNYEQYF